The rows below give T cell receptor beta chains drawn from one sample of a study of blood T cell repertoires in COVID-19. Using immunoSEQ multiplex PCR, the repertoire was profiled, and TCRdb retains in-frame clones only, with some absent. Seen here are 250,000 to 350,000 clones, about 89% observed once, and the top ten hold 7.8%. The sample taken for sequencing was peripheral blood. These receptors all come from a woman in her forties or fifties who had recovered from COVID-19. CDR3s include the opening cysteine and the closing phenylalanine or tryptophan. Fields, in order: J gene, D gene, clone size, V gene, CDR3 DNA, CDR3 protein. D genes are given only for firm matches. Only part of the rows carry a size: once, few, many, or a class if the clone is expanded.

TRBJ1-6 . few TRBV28 TGTGCCAGCAGTTTCGACAGCCATAATTCACCCCTCCACTTT CASSFDSHNSPLHF
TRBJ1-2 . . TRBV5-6 TGTGCCAGCAGCGCCGGTAGCTATGGCTACACCTTC CASSAGSYGYTF
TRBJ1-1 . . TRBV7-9 TGTGCCAGCAGCTTCAATACTGTGAACACTGAAGCTTTCTTT CASSFNTVNTEAFF
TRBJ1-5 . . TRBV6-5 TGTGCCAGCAACTACGACAGGTATAGCAATCAGCCCCAGCATTTT CASNYDRYSNQPQHF
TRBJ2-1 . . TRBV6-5 TGTGCCAGCAGCAAGAGGGCTGACTCCTACAATGAGCAGTTCTTC CASSKRADSYNEQFF
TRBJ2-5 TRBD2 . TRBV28 TGTGCCAGCTCTTCTTGGGGGGAGGGCCTAGAGACCCAGTACTTC CASSSWGEGLETQYF
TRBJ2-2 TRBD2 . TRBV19 TGTGCCAGTAGTGTCACGACCGGGACTAGCCACGGGGAGCTGTTTTTT CASSVTTGTSHGELFF
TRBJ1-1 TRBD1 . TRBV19 TGTGCCAGTTCACAGGGGACGAACACTGAAGCTTTCTTT CASSQGTNTEAFF
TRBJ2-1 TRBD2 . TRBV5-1 TGCGCCAGCAGCTGGGCGGGGGATGAGCAGTTCTTC CASSWAGDEQFF
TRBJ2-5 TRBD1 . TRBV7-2 TGTGCCAGCAGCTTATTTGGACAGGGAATAAGGGGAGAGACCCAGTACTTC CASSLFGQGIRGETQYF
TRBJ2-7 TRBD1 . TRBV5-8 TGTGCCAGCAGCTCGGGACAGGGGCGGGAGCAGTACTTC CASSSGQGREQYF
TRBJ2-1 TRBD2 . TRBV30 TGTGCCTGGAGACGTAGCGGGCGCTCCTACAATGAGCAGTTCTTC CAWRRSGRSYNEQFF
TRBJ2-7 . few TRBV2 TGTGCCAGCAGGGAGGACCGGTACGAGCAGTACTTC CASREDRYEQYF
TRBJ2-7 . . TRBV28 TGTGCCAGCAGTTCCCAGGTCAGGGCGTCGGAGCAGTACTTC CASSSQVRASEQYF
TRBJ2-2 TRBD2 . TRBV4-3 TGCGCCAGCAGCCAAGAGAGGGTAGCGGGGTACACCGGGGAGCTGTTTTTT CASSQERVAGYTGELFF
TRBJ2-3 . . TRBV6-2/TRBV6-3 TGTGCCAGCAGTTGGGCCGCAGGGACAGATACGCAGTATTTT CASSWAAGTDTQYF
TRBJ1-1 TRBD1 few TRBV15 TGTGCCACCAGCAGTCGAAGACAGGGGCACACTGAAGCTTTCTTT CATSSRRQGHTEAFF
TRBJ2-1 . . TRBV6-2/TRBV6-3 TGTGCCAGCAGTCCAAACAGGTATCAGGATGAGCAGTTCTTC CASSPNRYQDEQFF
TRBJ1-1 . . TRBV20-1 TGCAGTGTAGGGGGAGACACTGAAGCTTTCTTT CSVGGDTEAFF
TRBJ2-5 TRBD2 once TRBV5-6 TGTGCCAGCAGCGCCCTTTTGGCGGGGGGGCCCCCGGCGTTTGGGACCCAGTACTTC CASSALLAGGPPAFGTQYF
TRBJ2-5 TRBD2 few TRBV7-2 TGTGCCAGCAGCCTAAGCTTCGCTAGCGGACAAGAGACCCAGTACTTC CASSLSFASGQETQYF
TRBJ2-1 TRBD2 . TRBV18 TGTGCCAGCTCACGCCGCGGGGGTTTGAACAATGAGCAGTTCTTC CASSRRGGLNNEQFF
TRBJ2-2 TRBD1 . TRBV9 TGTGCCAGCGGACCGGGACAGGGGTGGACCGGGGAGCTGTTTTTT CASGPGQGWTGELFF
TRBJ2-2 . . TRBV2 TGTGCCAGCAGTGTCGATGGATCGGGCACCGGGGAGCTGTTTTTT CASSVDGSGTGELFF
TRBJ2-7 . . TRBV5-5 TGTGCCAGCAGCTTGGTTGGGCAGTTAGCCTACGAGCAGTACTTC CASSLVGQLAYEQYF
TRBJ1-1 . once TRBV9 TGTGCCAGCAGCGTAGCACAGAACACTGAAGCTTTCTTT CASSVAQNTEAFF
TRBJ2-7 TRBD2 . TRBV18 TGTGCCAGCTCACCGCCTAGCGGTACCTACGAGCAGTACTTC CASSPPSGTYEQYF
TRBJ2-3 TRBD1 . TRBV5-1 TGCGCCAGCAGCTTAGGGTTAAGCCACCGGGACAGTAGCACAGATACGCAGTATTTT CASSLGLSHRDSSTDTQYF
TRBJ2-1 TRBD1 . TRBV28 TGTGCCAGCAGCTCCGGGGGACAGGGGGACAATGAGCAGTTCTTC CASSSGGQGDNEQFF
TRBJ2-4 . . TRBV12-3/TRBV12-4 TGTGCCAGCACTGAACTAGCCAAAAACATTCAGTACTTC CASTELAKNIQYF
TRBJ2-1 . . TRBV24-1 TGTGCCACCAGTGGCCGGGTCGCGCCGCGTGAGCAGTTCTTC CATSGRVAPREQFF
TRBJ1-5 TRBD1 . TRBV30 TGTGCCTGGAGTGTATCCGGACAGGGCAATCAGCCCCAGCATTTT CAWSVSGQGNQPQHF
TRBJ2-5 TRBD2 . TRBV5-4 TGTGCCAGCAGCCAGGGGACTAGCGGGGGGTTACGAGAGACCCAGTACTTC CASSQGTSGGLRETQYF
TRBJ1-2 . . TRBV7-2 TGTGCCAGCAGCTTAGAGGCGGCGCCGAACTATGGCTACACCTTC CASSLEAAPNYGYTF
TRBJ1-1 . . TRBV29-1 TGCAGCGTTGAAGGGAGTCTCGGACAAGGGGATACTGAAGCTTTCTTT CSVEGSLGQGDTEAFF
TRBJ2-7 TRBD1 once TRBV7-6 TGTGCCAGCAGCTCCCCGGGACAGGGGGCCAACGAGCAGTACTTC CASSSPGQGANEQYF
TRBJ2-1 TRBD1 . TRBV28 TGTGCCAGCCTTAGCTCCCAGCGAGGGGGCCGCTACAATGAGCAGTTCTTC CASLSSQRGGRYNEQFF
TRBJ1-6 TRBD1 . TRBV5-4 TGTGCCAGCAGCGGGCCCGCCGGGACAGGGGCTTCACCCCTCCACTTT CASSGPAGTGASPLHF
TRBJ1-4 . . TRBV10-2 TGCGCCAGCTGGACCCTGGAAGGGGAAGAAAAACTGTTTTTT CASWTLEGEEKLFF
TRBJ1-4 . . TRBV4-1 TGCGCCAGCAGCCAAGACAGAGGGGGGGGTGAAAAACTGTTTTTT CASSQDRGGGEKLFF
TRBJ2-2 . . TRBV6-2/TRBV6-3 TGTGCCAGCAGTTACTTTTCGGGCGGGGAGCTGTTTTTT CASSYFSGGELFF
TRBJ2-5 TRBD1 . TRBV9 TGTGCCAGCAGCGTGGACAGGGGGGAAGAGACCCAGTACTTC CASSVDRGEETQYF
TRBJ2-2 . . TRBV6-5 TGTGCCAGCAGCCAAGCCCAGGGAACCGGGGAGCTGTTTTTT CASSQAQGTGELFF
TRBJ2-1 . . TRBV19 TGTGCCAGTAGTATATACTCCCAGCGCAATGAGCAGTTCTTC CASSIYSQRNEQFF
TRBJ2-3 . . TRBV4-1 TGCGCCAGCAGCCAAGATGTCTGGATCGGTGCGTTGACTAGCACAGATACGCAGTATTTT CASSQDVWIGALTSTDTQYF
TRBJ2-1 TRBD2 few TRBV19 TGTGCCAGTAGTACCCCTACTAGCGGGGCGGGTGAGCAGTTCTTC CASSTPTSGAGEQFF
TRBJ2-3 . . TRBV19 TGTGCCAGTAGGGACTGGCGGAGCCGCACAGATACGCAGTATTTT CASRDWRSRTDTQYF